This T cell receptor beta chain is from a study of T cell repertoires in cytomegalovirus infection. V lost 3 bases and J 8 bases, leaving 10 bases between the germline ends. CDR3 size: 13 residues. Study findings and constraints: HLA-C-restricted, CMV-specific TCR beta clonotypes were dominant ex vivo.

This clonotype was seen repeatedly, ten times or more. Antigen unknown. TCRdb re-called the reads with MiXCR, one entry per CDR3 protein. The table has over 150,000 distinct CDR3 sequences, 15% to 20% seen once. Sample: PBMCs. This sequence joins TRBV12-3 or TRBV12-4 and TRBJ1-4, with D possibly being TRBD1 (5 bases). This sequence was found in a human donor in good health (CMV status not recorded). Some clones in this sample may be carry-over from other donors' samples. The CDR3 loop reads CASSLPGWEKLFF. The DNA for the CDR3 is TGTGCCAGCAGTTTGCCAGGGTGGGAAAAACTGTTTTTT.